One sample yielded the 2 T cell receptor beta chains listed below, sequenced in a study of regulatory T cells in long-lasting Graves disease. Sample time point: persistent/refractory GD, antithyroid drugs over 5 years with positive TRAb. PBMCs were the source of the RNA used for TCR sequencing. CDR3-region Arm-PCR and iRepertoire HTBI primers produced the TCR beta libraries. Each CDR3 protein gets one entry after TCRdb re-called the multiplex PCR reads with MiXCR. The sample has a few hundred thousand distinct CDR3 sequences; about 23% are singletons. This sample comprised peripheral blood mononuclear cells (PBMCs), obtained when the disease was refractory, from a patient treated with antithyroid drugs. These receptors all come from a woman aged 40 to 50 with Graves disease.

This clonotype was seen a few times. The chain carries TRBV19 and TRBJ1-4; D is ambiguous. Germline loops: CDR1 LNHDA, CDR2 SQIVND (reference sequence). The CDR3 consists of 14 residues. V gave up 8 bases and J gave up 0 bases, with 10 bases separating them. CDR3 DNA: TGTGCCAGTGCCGAGTTTGCAACTAATGAAAAACTGTTTTTT. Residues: CASAEFATNEKLFF.

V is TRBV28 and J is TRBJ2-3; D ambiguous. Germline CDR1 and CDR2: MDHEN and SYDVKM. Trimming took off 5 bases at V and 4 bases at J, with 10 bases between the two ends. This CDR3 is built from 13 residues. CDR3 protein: CASSLHTADTQYF. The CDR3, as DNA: TGTGCCAGCAGTCTTCATACCGCAGATACGCAGTATTTT.